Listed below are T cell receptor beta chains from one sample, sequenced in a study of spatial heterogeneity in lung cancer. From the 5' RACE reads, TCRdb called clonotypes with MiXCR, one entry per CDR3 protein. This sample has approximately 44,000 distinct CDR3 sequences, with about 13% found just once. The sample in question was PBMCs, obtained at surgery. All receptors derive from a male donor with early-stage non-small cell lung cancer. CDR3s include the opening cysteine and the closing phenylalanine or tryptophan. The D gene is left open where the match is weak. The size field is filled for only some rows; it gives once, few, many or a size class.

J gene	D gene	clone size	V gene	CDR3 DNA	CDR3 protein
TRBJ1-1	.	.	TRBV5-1	TGCGCCAGCAGCTTGGATCCGAGGAACACTGAAGCTTTCTTT	CASSLDPRNTEAFF
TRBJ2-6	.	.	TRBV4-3	TGCGCCAGCAGGCAGGGTTCTGGGGCCAACGTCCTGACTTTC	CASRQGSGANVLTF
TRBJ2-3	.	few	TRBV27	TGTGCCAGTTCGATCGGGTCGAGGACAGATACGCAGTATTTT	CASSIGSRTDTQYF
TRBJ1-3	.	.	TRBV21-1	TGTGCCAGCAGCAATACGGACAGCTCTGGAAACACCATATATTTT	CASSNTDSSGNTIYF
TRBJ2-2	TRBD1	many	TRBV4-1	TGCGCCAGCAGCCATGACGGGACAGGGGGCGCGAACACCGGGGAGCTGTTTTTT	CASSHDGTGGANTGELFF
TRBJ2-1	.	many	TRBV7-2	TGTGCCAGCAGCTTAAGCGGAAACAATGAGCAGTTCTTC	CASSLSGNNEQFF
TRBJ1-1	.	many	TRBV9	TGTGCCAGCAGCGCCGGGGCCCCGAACACTGAAGCTTTCTTT	CASSAGAPNTEAFF
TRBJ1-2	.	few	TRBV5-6	TGTGCCAGCAGCTCGATCAGGGGAGCTAACTATGGCTACACCTTC	CASSSIRGANYGYTF
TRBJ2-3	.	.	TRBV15	TGTGCCACCAGCAGAGATGGCCCAAAAGAGAGCACAGATACGCAGTATTTT	CATSRDGPKESTDTQYF
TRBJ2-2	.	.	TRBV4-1	TGCGCCAGCAGCTCTCGACAGGGAGGGACCGGGGAGCTGTTTTTT	CASSSRQGGTGELFF
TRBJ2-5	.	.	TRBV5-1	TGCGCCAGCAGCTTGGAGACGGGGCAAGAGACCCAGTACTTC	CASSLETGQETQYF
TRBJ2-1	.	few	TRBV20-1	TGCAGTGCTAGAGTCCCGCTGGCTCGGGTTGGGGAGCAGTTCTTC	CSARVPLARVGEQFF
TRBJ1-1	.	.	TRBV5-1	TGCGCCAGCAGGGCACAGAACACTGAAGCTTTCTTT	CASRAQNTEAFF
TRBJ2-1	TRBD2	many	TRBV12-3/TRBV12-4	TGTGCCAGCAGTTTACCCCTCAGACTAGCGGGGAGCTACAATGAGCAGTTCTTC	CASSLPLRLAGSYNEQFF
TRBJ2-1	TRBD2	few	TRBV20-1	TGCAGTGCTACCATGAGTAGCGGGGGGTACAATGAGCAGTTCTTC	CSATMSSGGYNEQFF
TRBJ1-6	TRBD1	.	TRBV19	TGTGCCAGTAGAGACAGGGCTGGTAATTCACCCCTCCACTTT	CASRDRAGNSPLHF
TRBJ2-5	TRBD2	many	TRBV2	TGTGCCAGCAGTACGACTAGCGGGGAAGAGACCCAGTACTTC	CASSTTSGEETQYF
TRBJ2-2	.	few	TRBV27	TGTGCCAGCTTTGGGGCAGGGGTGAACACCGGGGAGCTGTTTTTT	CASFGAGVNTGELFF
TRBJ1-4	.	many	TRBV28	TGTGCCAGCAGGGGTGGGCAGGATAATGAAAAACTGTTTTTT	CASRGGQDNEKLFF
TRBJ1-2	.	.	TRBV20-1	TGCAGTGCTAGAGTTCCCCTTACAGGTGCTAACTATGGCTACACCTTC	CSARVPLTGANYGYTF
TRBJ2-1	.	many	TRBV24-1	TGTGCCACCAGTCTATACAATGAGCAGTTCTTC	CATSLYNEQFF
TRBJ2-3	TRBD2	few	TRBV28	TGTGCCAGCAGTTTAAGCGGGAGCGCGAATGGGGGAGATACGCAGTATTTT	CASSLSGSANGGDTQYF
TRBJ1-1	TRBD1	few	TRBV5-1	TGCGCCAGCAGCTGGGACAGGGGTGGCACTGAAGCTTTCTTT	CASSWDRGGTEAFF
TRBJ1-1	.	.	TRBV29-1	TGCAGCGTCCTTTGGTACATGAACACTGAAGCTTTCTTT	CSVLWYMNTEAFF
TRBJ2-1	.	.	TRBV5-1	TGCGCCAGCAGCTCGAGACGAGGAGGGAGCTCCTACAATGAGCAGTTCTTC	CASSSRRGGSSYNEQFF
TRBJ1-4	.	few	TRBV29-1	TGCAGCGTTGGTAGGGGAGGGACTAATGAAAAACTGTTTTTT	CSVGRGGTNEKLFF
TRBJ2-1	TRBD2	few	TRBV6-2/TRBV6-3	TGTGCCAGCAGCGACTTAATAGCGGGAGGAAACCGCAATGAGCAGTTCTTC	CASSDLIAGGNRNEQFF
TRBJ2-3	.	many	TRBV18	TGTGCCAGCTCACCACCCGGAAGGGAGAGCACAGATACGCAGTATTTT	CASSPPGRESTDTQYF
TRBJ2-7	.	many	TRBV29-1	TGCAGCGTCCTTGGACAGAAAGGTTCCTACGAGCAGTACTTC	CSVLGQKGSYEQYF
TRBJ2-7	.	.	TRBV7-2	TGTGCCAGCACCAAGAGGTCCAGGGAATACGAGCAGTACTTC	CASTKRSREYEQYF
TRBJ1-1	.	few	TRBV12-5	TGTGCTAGTGGTTTGGTAGTGGGGCAACCGAACACTGAAGCTTTCTTT	CASGLVVGQPNTEAFF
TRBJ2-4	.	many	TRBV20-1	TGCAGTGCTAGAGTACCGGACGAGGGCATTCAGTACTTC	CSARVPDEGIQYF
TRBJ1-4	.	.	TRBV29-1	TGCAGCCCAAGAGGCAGGGACCCCAGGAGTATACGTTTT	CSPRGRDPRSIRF
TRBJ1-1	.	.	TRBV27	TGTGCCAGCAGTTTATTTTATTCGGAGGGGGGAAGCACTGAAGCTTTCTTT	CASSLFYSEGGSTEAFF
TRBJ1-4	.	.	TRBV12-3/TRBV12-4	TGTGCCAGCAGTTTAGCTTCCCTTGGAAAACTGTTTTTT	CASSLASLGKLFF
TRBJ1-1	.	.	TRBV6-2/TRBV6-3	TGTGCCAGCGGGCGGGGGAGAGGCACTGAAGCTTTCTTT	CASGRGRGTEAFF
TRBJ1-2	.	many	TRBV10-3	TGTGCCATCAGTGAGGGGGCAGACAATAACTATGGCTACACCTTC	CAISEGADNNYGYTF